This T cell receptor (beta chain) comes out of a study of blood T cell repertoires in COVID-19. Authors' methods: Amplified reference gene primers provided the basis for estimating nucleated cell counts. Using immunoSEQ multiplex PCR, the repertoire was profiled, and TCRdb retains in-frame clones only, with some absent. V and J calls and clone size are as listed in that table; D and trimming were resolved from the DNA. This table holds over 130,000 clones, about 87% found once. Source material: peripheral blood. The receptor was isolated from a woman of 80 years or more with acute or convalescent COVID-19.

CDR3 region: CASSQEQESSYEQYF. The CDR3 DNA follows: TGCGCCAGCAGCCAAGAACAGGAAAGCTCCTACGAGCAGTACTTC. This chain connects TRBV4-1 to TRBJ2-7; D possibly corresponds to TRBD1 (5 bases). The CDR3 is 15 residues long. The germline V gene encodes CDR1 MGHRA and CDR2 YSYEKL. V dropped 0 bases and J dropped 0 bases, with 9 bases sitting between them.